This entry concerns a single TCR beta chain. Its antigen is unknown. This record belongs to a study of T cell responses to AZD1222 COVID-19 vaccine. Study results and limitations: A mostly white British donor set with more females was recruited, and clonal diversity was possibly underestimated.

Produced via immunoSEQ multiplex PCR; TCRdb's table is partial and in-frame only. The table shows 200,000 to 250,000 clones, with about 95% occurring only once. The sequence was collected from an adult who received the MenACWY meningococcal vaccine as a control. Sequenced here: peripheral blood, sampled 28 days after the second dose of the MenACWY control vaccine.

This CDR3 reads CASSFQSTYGYTF. DNA of the CDR3: TGTGCCAGCAGTTTTCAAAGCACCTATGGCTACACCTTC. V and J are TRBV6-5 and TRBJ1-2; D is unclear. Between the trimmed V and J ends, which lost 4 bases and 4 bases, there was a span of 10 bases. There are 13 residues in the CDR3. Germline V lookup: CDR1 MNHEY, CDR2 SVGAGI.